This is a list of T cell receptor beta chains from one sample in a study of OX40 agonist ivuxolimab in advanced cancers. Using immunoSEQ multiplex PCR, the repertoire was profiled, and TCRdb retains in-frame clones only, with some absent. The repertoire includes roughly 80,000 clones, 90% of them detected once, and roughly 0.69% sits in the top ten. This material consisted of CD4+ or CD8+ T cells sorted from blood, taken in a trial of the OX40 agonist ivuxolimab. Receptors were obtained from an adult with an advanced solid tumor such as melanoma, head and neck, liver or kidney cancer. CDR3s include the opening cysteine and the closing phenylalanine or tryptophan. D genes are given only for firm matches. Expanded clones are given a class, and other clones once, few, many or no size at all.

d_call	v_call	j_call	clone_size	cdr3_aa	cdr3_nt
.	TRBV6-5	TRBJ1-1	.	CASSYRGGNTEAFF	TGTGCCAGCAGTTACAGGGGTGGGAACACTGAAGCTTTCTTT
TRBD2	TRBV7-3	TRBJ2-5	.	CASTNGGRGETQYF	TGTGCCAGCACCAACGGGGGGAGGGGAGAGACCCAGTACTTC
.	TRBV7-9	TRBJ2-6	.	CASSLAGAGANVLTF	TGTGCCAGCAGCTTAGCAGGGGCTGGGGCCAACGTCCTGACTTTC
.	TRBV7-3	TRBJ2-1	.	CASSLNRYNEQFF	TGTGCCAGCAGCTTAAATAGGTACAATGAGCAGTTCTTC
.	TRBV27	TRBJ1-1	.	CASMQNTEAFF	TGTGCCAGCATGCAGAACACTGAAGCTTTCTTT
.	TRBV6-1	TRBJ2-1	.	CASSEGNSNRFF	TGTGCCAGCAGTGAAGGCAACAGTAACAGGTTCTTC
.	TRBV19	TRBJ2-7	.	CASSIAGKFYEQYF	TGTGCCAGTAGTATAGCGGGGAAATTCTACGAGCAGTACTTC
TRBD2	TRBV7-2	TRBJ2-5	once	CASSLYAAGGTQYF	TGTGCCAGCAGCTTATATGCGGCGGGAGGGACCCAGTACTTC
TRBD2	TRBV4-1	TRBJ2-1	.	CASSQGSSGRAGGVEQFF	TGCGCCAGCAGCCAAGGATCTAGCGGGAGGGCCGGTGGCGTGGAGCAGTTCTTC
.	TRBV7-2	TRBJ2-2	.	CASSFDSWGRRGELFF	TGTGCCAGCAGCTTCGACAGTTGGGGTCGTCGCGGGGAGCTGTTTTTT
.	TRBV5-1	TRBJ1-2	.	CASSPGRGYTF	TGCGCCAGCAGTCCCGGGCGGGGCTACACCTTC
TRBD1	TRBV19	TRBJ1-5	.	CASSIPQGPWEPQHF	TGTGCCAGTAGTATACCACAGGGGCCCTGGGAGCCCCAGCATTTT
.	TRBV4-1	TRBJ2-2	.	CASSNAAGTNTGELFF	TGCGCCAGCAGCAACGCGGCGGGGACGAACACCGGGGAGCTGTTTTTT
.	TRBV19	TRBJ2-7	.	CASSIRDGSYEQYF	TGTGCCAGTAGTATCCGGGACGGCTCCTACGAGCAGTACTTC
.	TRBV7-9	TRBJ1-5	.	CASSSGRDSQPQHF	TGTGCCAGCAGCTCTGGACGGGATAGTCAGCCCCAGCATTTT
.	TRBV4-2	TRBJ2-7	.	CASRDSNVDEQYF	TGTGCCAGCCGGGACTCAAACGTCGACGAGCAGTACTTC
.	TRBV5-8	TRBJ1-2	.	CASSGPQKDYGYTF	TGTGCCAGCAGCGGGCCTCAAAAAGACTATGGCTACACCTTC
TRBD1	TRBV28	TRBJ1-4	once	CASQGQITNEKLFF	TGTGCCAGCCAGGGACAGATAACTAATGAAAAACTGTTTTTT
TRBD1	TRBV6-1	TRBJ2-3	.	CASRRGDRESDTQYF	TGTGCCAGCAGGAGGGGGGACAGGGAGTCGGATACGCAGTATTTT
.	TRBV11-2	TRBJ2-5	.	CASSLEGAGTPETQYF	TGTGCCAGCAGCTTAGAAGGGGCCGGGACCCCAGAGACCCAGTACTTC
.	TRBV2	TRBJ2-5	.	CASSELRPGRGETQYF	TGTGCCAGCAGTGAACTTCGGCCAGGGAGAGGAGAGACCCAGTACTTC
.	TRBV4-2	TRBJ2-3	.	CASSQPRAQEADTQYF	TGTGCCAGCAGCCAGCCCAGGGCCCAAGAAGCAGATACGCAGTATTTT
.	TRBV5-1	TRBJ2-1	few	CASSFRQGLRENEQFF	TGCGCCAGCAGCTTCAGACAGGGACTAAGGGAAAATGAGCAGTTCTTC
.	TRBV6-1	TRBJ2-1	.	CASRVNRVTRNEQFF	TGTGCCAGCCGTGTAAACAGGGTAACGAGGAATGAGCAGTTCTTC
.	TRBV6-1	TRBJ1-2	.	CASSYPLGYTF	TGTGCCAGCAGTTACCCGCTTGGCTACACCTTC
.	TRBV5-4	TRBJ2-3	.	CASSLHTDTQYF	TGTGCCAGCAGCTTGCACACAGATACGCAGTATTTT
.	TRBV9	TRBJ2-2	.	CASSPNLYTGELFF	TGTGCCAGCAGCCCCAACCTTTACACCGGGGAGCTGTTTTTT
TRBD1	TRBV28	TRBJ2-2	.	CATSLGQRTRELFF	TGTGCCACCAGCTTGGGACAGCGGACAAGGGAGCTGTTTTTT
TRBD1	TRBV4-1	TRBJ1-1	.	CASSQKLGQGANFAEAFF	TGCGCCAGCAGCCAAAAGCTCGGACAGGGTGCAAATTTTGCTGAAGCTTTCTTT